The source of this T cell receptor beta chain is a study of cytomegalovirus exposure and HLA in healthy donors. General study results and limits: Most TCR beta V segments were productive about 90% or about 30% of the time in an earlier analysis. Later on, an analysis found that several of the most significant clusters appeared to be linked to common viral pathogens, which included parvovirus B19. TCR beta sequences numbering 15,000 to 20,000 were associated with HLA alleles at 0.05 false discovery rate in a later analysis.

A note on this clone: Its antigen is not known.

The CDR3 contains 17 residues. CDR1 MDHEN and CDR2 SYDVKM come from the germline V gene. V lost 5 bases to trimming and J lost 6 bases; unmatched junction nucleotides: 14. Primers: 60 Vbeta forward and 13 Jbeta reverse. Some clones are missing from TCRdb's copy, which holds only in-frame ones; the method was immunoSEQ multiplex PCR. The top ten clones hold roughly 10% of a sample with roughly 150,000 clones, 80% of them seen once. The rearrangement uses TRBV28 and TRBJ1-5; 9 bases are shared with TRBD1. Sequenced material: PBMCs. The receptor comes from a man between 18 and 35 years old in good health and CMV-seropositive. Written as DNA, the CDR3 is TGTGCCAGCAGTCCTCGTAGGTGGGACAGGGAAGGTCAGCCCCAGCATTTT. This encodes CASSPRRWDREGQPQHF.